The 15 T cell receptor beta chains listed next were all sequenced from one sample in a study of early T cells in non-severe SARS-CoV-2 infection. TCRdb reprocessed the 5' RACE reads with MiXCR, giving one entry per CDR3 protein. This sample yields 53,000 or so distinct CDR3 sequences, of which 7% to 8% are seen a single time; approximately 5% belongs to the top ten. The sequencing input was whole blood. The receptors shown here come from an adult who was a healthcare worker with PCR-confirmed SARS-CoV-2 infection or an uninfected control (not recorded which).

This clonotype was detected many times. The rearrangement joins TRBV27 to TRBJ2-7, with no clear D. The CDR3 loop spans 14 amino acids. Trimming pared 0 bases from V and 0 bases from J, leaving 6 bases between. Germline values: CDR1 MNHEY, CDR2 SMNVEV (reference sequence). Here the CDR3 DNA reads TGTGCCAGCAGTTTATCTTGGACCTCCTACGAGCAGTACTTC. Its translation: CASSLSWTSYEQYF.

The chain carries TRBV12-3 or TRBV12-4 and TRBJ1-2; 9 bases map to TRBD1. The CDR3 spans 14 residues. After removal of 6 bases from V and 8 bases from J, the junction contained 10 bases not matched to a gene. The CDR3: CASSPYGTGSGYTF. The CDR3, as DNA: TGTGCCAGCAGCCCATACGGGACAGGGAGCGGCTACACCTTC.

Many counts were recorded for this clonotype. The rearrangement uses TRBV5-4 and TRBJ1-4, with D unclear. V lost 2 bases and J 3 bases, leaving 8 bases between the germline ends. This CDR3 is 14 amino acids long. Germline values: CDR1 SGHNT, CDR2 YYREEE (reference sequence). Here the CDR3 reads CASSFGQPNEKLFF. The CDR3 DNA follows: TGTGCCAGCAGCTTTGGGCAGCCTAATGAAAAACTGTTTTTT.

This rearrangement joins TRBV28 to TRBJ2-7; 9 nucleotides line up with TRBD2. CDR1 and CDR2 from the germline V gene are MDHEN and SYDVKM. V dropped 8 bases and J dropped 3; count of bases not matched to a gene: 5. The CDR3 runs 13 residues. Here the CDR3 DNA reads TGTGCCAGCCAGCGGGGGGCCCTCTACGAGCAGTACTTC. Its translation: CASQRGALYEQYF.

This clonotype was picked up a small number of times. The chain uses TRBV6-5 and TRBJ1-4; TRBD1 aligns across 8 bases. After removal of 5 bases from V and 5 bases from J, the junction contained 7 bases not matched to a gene. This CDR3 is 15 amino acids long. CDR1 is MNHEY, CDR2 SVGAGI, per germline. The DNA for the CDR3 is TGTGCCAGCAGTATACGGACAGGGCCGAATGAAAAACTGTTTTTT. Protein product: CASSIRTGPNEKLFF.

This clonotype came up many times. CDR3 in amino acids: CASSNRGASGDTQYF. Here the CDR3 DNA reads TGTGCCAGTAGTAACCGGGGAGCTAGTGGAGATACGCAGTATTTT. The gene calls are TRBV19 and TRBJ2-3; the D gene is possibly TRBD2 (5 bases). Germline CDR1 reads LNHDA; CDR2 reads SQIVND (reference sequence). The germline V and J ends were trimmed by 4 bases and 5 bases, with 16 bases remaining between them. The CDR3 covers 15 residues.

This clonotype was observed many times. The gene calls are TRBV6-5 and TRBJ2-1; a weak D match, TRBD1 (6 bases). CDR1 MNHEY and CDR2 SVGAGI come from the germline V gene. Trimming pared 4 bases from V and 8 bases from J, leaving 9 bases between. The CDR3 spans 12 residues. The DNA of the CDR3 is TGTGCCAGCAGTTTAGGGGGAGATGAGCAGTTCTTC. Its translation is CASSLGGDEQFF.

This clonotype is deemed medium-sized (0.01 to 0.1%). Here the CDR3 DNA reads TGCAGTGCTACGAAGGGTGGCCTAAACTATGGCTACACCTTC. Amino acids: CSATKGGLNYGYTF. This chain joins TRBV20-1 and TRBJ1-2; D remains unclear. The CDR3 spans 14 residues. V was shortened by 4 bases and J by 2 bases, with 14 bases between the two germline ends. Germline loops: CDR1 DFQATT, CDR2 SNEGSKA (reference sequence).

This clonotype has ten or more counts. The rearrangement uses TRBV21-1 and TRBJ2-4; no check of the table's D call, TRBD1, against the DNA was made. TRBV21-1 is noted as a pseudogene. CDR3 size: 15 residues. The CDR3 here is CASSKIRGTKNIQYF. The CDR3, as DNA: TGTGCCAGCAGCAAAATCAGGGGTACCAAAAACATTCAGTACTTC.

Ten or more counts support this clonotype. The J gene is TRBJ1-5, the V gene TRBV12-3 or TRBV12-4; D may be TRBD1 (5 bases). The length of the CDR3 is 13 residues. Trimming took off 5 bases at V and 7 bases at J, with 12 bases between the two ends. The CDR3 region is CASSRDASQPQHF. The CDR3 DNA follows: TGTGCCAGCAGTAGGGACGCCTCGCAGCCCCAGCATTTT.

There are many counts of this clonotype. The rearrangement links TRBV20-1 to TRBJ1-1, with 7 bases aligning to TRBD1. The CDR3 is 18 residues long. Germline V gene lookup returns CDR1 DFQATT and CDR2 SNEGSKA (reference sequence). V trimming: 2 bases; J trimming: 1 base; junction bases outside the gene matches: 16. The CDR3 bases are TGCAGTGCTAGAAAATACCGGGACAGCTTCACCCGGAACACTGAAGCTTTCTTT. Encoded protein: CSARKYRDSFTRNTEAFF.

In this sample, this clonotype turned up many times. The V gene is TRBV6-1, the J gene TRBJ1-1; D remains unclear. The V gene's germline CDR1 is MNHNS and CDR2 SASEGT. V lost 4 bases, J lost 1 base, and 7 bases lay in between. This CDR3 has 13 amino acids. This chain's CDR3 is CASSVRQNTEAFF. The DNA for the CDR3 is TGTGCCAGCAGTGTGCGACAGAACACTGAAGCTTTCTTT.

Ten or more counts support this clonotype. The CDR3 loop reads CASSPRTGSADTQYF. The CDR3 nucleotides read TGTGCCAGCAGCCCCAGGACAGGGTCGGCAGATACGCAGTATTTT. The rearrangement uses TRBV11-2 and TRBJ2-3, with 8 bases matching TRBD1. This CDR3 has 15 residues. Germline assignment: CDR1 SGHAT and CDR2 FQNNGV. Losses at the gene ends were 5 bases for V and 4 bases for J; bases not matched to a gene: 8.

The chain carries TRBV3-1 and TRBJ2-5, with TRBD1 as a possible D gene (6 bases). Germline V lookup: CDR1 LGHDT, CDR2 YNNKEL (reference sequence). The CDR3 spans 15 residues. Trimming took off 3 bases at V and 3 bases at J, with 14 bases between the two ends. CDR3 sequence (DNA): TGTGCCAGCAGCCAGATGACAGGCCGCAAAGAGACCCAGTACTTC. Protein product: CASSQMTGRKETQYF.

This clonotype has a handful of counts. The chain couples TRBV5-1 to TRBJ2-2; 8 bases fit TRBD1. The J segment lost 4 bases and the V segment lost 6 bases, leaving 11 bases of the junction unmatched. Germline CDR1 SGHRS, CDR2 YFSETQ. The CDR3 has 16 amino acids. Here the CDR3 DNA reads TGCGCCAGCACCCTCGGACAGGGCGGTGCCACCGGGGAGCTGTTTTTT. Its protein is CASTLGQGGATGELFF.